One and the same sample provided the 27 T cell receptor beta chains below, sequenced in a study of T cells after yellow fever vaccination. TCRdb passed the 5' RACE reads through MiXCR, listing each CDR3 protein once. Among about 320,000 distinct CDR3 sequences listed, 3.5% to 4.5% were seen once. The input for sequencing was PBMCs, taken 15 days after the yellow fever booster vaccination. These receptors originate from a man between 18 and 29 years old who received the YFV17D yellow fever vaccine.

There are many counts of this clonotype. This chain joins TRBV5-1 and TRBJ2-1; D not resolved. Trimming stripped 0 bases from V and 3 bases from J, with 7 bases between. CDR3 length: 14 residues. CDR1 and CDR2 from the germline V gene are SGHRS and YFSETQ. Here the CDR3 reads CASSLDGYYNEQFF. The CDR3 DNA reads TGCGCCAGCAGCTTGGACGGGTACTACAATGAGCAGTTCTTC.

The chain recombines TRBV6-5 with TRBJ2-5; D is ambiguous. The CDR3 extends over 13 amino acids. Trimming left V 0 bases short and J 5 bases short, with 7 bases between. Germline V gene data show CDR1 as MNHEY and CDR2 as SVGAGI. DNA for the CDR3: TGTGCCAGCAGTTACTCCCCCATGGAGACCCAGTACTTC. Encoded protein: CASSYSPMETQYF.

This clonotype was counted at least ten times. The chain links TRBV5-1 to TRBJ1-1, with D perhaps matching TRBD1 (5 bases). The germline CDR1 and CDR2 sequences are SGHRS and YFSETQ. The CDR3 runs 14 residues. The V gene lost 3 bases and the J gene lost 4 bases, with 13 bases spanning the gap. For the CDR3, the DNA is TGCGCCAGCAGCTCACTCCAGGGAAGCACTGAAGCTTTCTTT. This encodes CASSSLQGSTEAFF.

This clonotype has a handful of counts. The CDR3 loop is CASSLSLGTDSYNEQFF. For the CDR3, the DNA is TGTGCCAGCAGCCTTAGCCTCGGGACTGACTCCTACAATGAGCAGTTCTTC. The J gene is TRBJ2-1, the V gene TRBV4-2; D perhaps matches TRBD2 (6 bases). CDR3 length: 17 amino acids. Germline lookup yields CDR1 LGHNA and CDR2 YNFKEQ. Trimming removed 4 bases at V and 0 bases at J, with 16 bases between.

This clonotype was picked up many times. The chain links TRBV2 to TRBJ2-7, with D unresolved. Trimming stripped 4 bases from V and 4 bases from J, with 5 bases between. This CDR3 contains 11 residues. Per the germline V gene, CDR1 is SNHLY and CDR2 is FYNNEI. The CDR3 is CASSARYEQYF. The CDR3 DNA reads as TGTGCCAGCAGTGCTAGGTACGAGCAGTACTTC.

The CDR3 loop reads CASSLEDGTEAFF. The CDR3 DNA follows: TGTGCCAGCAGCTTGGAGGACGGCACTGAAGCTTTCTTT. The chain employs TRBV5-6 and TRBJ1-1; D is unclear. Germline V CDR1 and CDR2: SGHDT, YYEEEE. V lost 0 bases and J 4 bases, leaving 7 bases between the germline ends. CDR3 length: 13 residues. Complete variable domain (other parts from reference TRBV5-6 and TRBJ1-1): DAGVTQSPTHLIKTRGQQVTLRCSPKSGHDTVSWYQQALGQGPQFIFQYYEEEERQRGNFPDRFSGHQFPNYSSELNVNALLLGDSALYLCASSLEDGTEAFFGQGTRLTVV.

This clonotype was detected a few times. The chain recombines TRBV3-1 with TRBJ2-2; D possibly uses TRBD1 or TRBD2 (6 bases each). This CDR3 contains 13 residues. Germline V gene data show CDR1 as LGHDT and CDR2 as YNNKEL (reference sequence). The V and J ends lost 4 bases and 6 bases respectively, with 9 bases between them. Here the CDR3 reads CASSPRGPGELFF. In nucleotides, the CDR3 is TGTGCCAGCAGCCCCCGGGGGCCCGGGGAGCTGTTTTTT.

This clonotype was picked up many times. The rearrangement uses TRBV7-9 and TRBJ2-1; D is unclear. This CDR3 is 16 amino acids long. Trimming left V 5 bases short and J 7 bases short, with 21 bases between. Germline V CDR1 and CDR2: SEHNR, FQNEAQ (reference sequence). CDR3 region: CASSTPLVEIRNEQFF. CDR3 in DNA: TGTGCCAGCAGCACCCCGTTGGTAGAGATTAGAAATGAGCAGTTCTTC.

V gene TRBV5-1 combines with J gene TRBJ2-5, with no clear D. CDR3 size: 13 residues. Germline CDR1 and CDR2: SGHRS and YFSETQ. Trimming pared 7 bases from V and 2 bases from J, leaving 12 bases between. CDR3 nucleotide sequence: TGCGCCAGCCGCTCTCAGGAGCAAGAGACCCAGTACTTC. Translation: CASRSQEQETQYF.

This chain uses TRBV6-2 or TRBV6-3 with TRBJ2-2; 8 positions match TRBD1. V lost 2 bases and J lost 1; bases outside the gene matches: 6. The CDR3 totals 17 residues. Germline CDR1 and CDR2: MNHEY and SVGEGT. The CDR3 nucleotides are TGTGCCAGCAGTTACAACGTTGGACAGGGGAACACCGGGGAGCTGTTTTTT. This translates into CASSYNVGQGNTGELFF.

This clonotype was seen many times. J is TRBJ2-5 and V is TRBV18; D is perhaps TRBD2 (5 bases). This CDR3 has 13 amino acids. V was cut by 3 bases and J by 7 bases, with 12 bases left in between. CDR1 and CDR2 (germline): KGHSH, LQKENI. The CDR3 nucleotides are TGTGCCAGCTCACCGTCGTTCGAGGGGACCCAGTACTTC. Amino acid sequence: CASSPSFEGTQYF.

This clonotype showed up many times. The chain couples TRBV5-1 to TRBJ2-5; D possibly corresponds to TRBD2 (5 bases). The CDR3 consists of 14 residues. The germline V gene encodes CDR1 SGHRS and CDR2 YFSETQ. Trimming took 3 bases from V and 5 from J, leaving 14 bases between them. CDR3 nucleotides: TGCGCCAGCAGCTACAGCACTAGTATTGAGACCCAGTACTTC. Its translation is CASSYSTSIETQYF.

This clonotype was recorded at least ten times. The V and J genes are TRBV19 and TRBJ2-5, with D maybe TRBD2 (6 bases). Germline values: CDR1 LNHDA, CDR2 SQIVND (reference sequence). This CDR3 is built from 17 residues. V lost 5 bases and J 4 bases, leaving 23 bases between the germline ends. CDR3 region: CASSAHDSSAVGETQYF. CDR3 sequence (DNA): TGTGCCAGTAGTGCCCACGACTCTAGCGCCGTGGGAGAGACCCAGTACTTC.

In its sample, this clonotype was seen many times. The rearrangement uses TRBV7-2 and TRBJ2-2; TRBD2 aligns across 10 bases. The V segment lost 3 bases and the J segment 4 bases; nucleotides outside the gene matches: 2. The CDR3 covers 15 residues. The germline CDR1 and CDR2 sequences are SGHTA and FQGNSA. The CDR3 coding sequence is TGTGCCAGCAGCTTCACTAGCGGGGTCACCGGGGAGCTGTTTTTT. This encodes CASSFTSGVTGELFF. The variable domain in full, completed from reference TRBV7-2 and TRBJ2-2, reads GAGVSQSPSNKVTEKGKDVELRCDPISGHTALYWYRQSLGQGLEFLIYFQGNSAPDKSGLPSDRFSAERTGGSVSTLTIQRTQQEDSAVYLCASSFTSGVTGELFFGEGSRLTVL.

This rearrangement joins TRBV29-1 to TRBJ2-3; 7 bases align to TRBD2. Germline CDR1 reads SQVTM; CDR2 reads ANQGSEA. This CDR3 comprises 16 residues. V gave up 6 bases and J gave up 2 bases; unmatched junction bases: 14. CDR3 loop: CSVLGEGLLFTDTQYF. The DNA for the CDR3 is TGCAGCGTCCTAGGGGAGGGGTTGCTCTTCACAGATACGCAGTATTTT.

This clonotype was counted at least ten times. V gene TRBV25-1 combines with J gene TRBJ2-3; 12 bases line up with TRBD2. V lost 3 bases and J lost 0; bases outside the gene matches: 7. Germline V gene data show CDR1 as MGHDK and CDR2 as SYGVNS. This CDR3 contains 18 residues. The CDR3 region is CASSDGLAGGTSTDTQYF. For the CDR3, the DNA is TGTGCCAGCAGTGATGGGCTAGCGGGGGGGACTAGCACAGATACGCAGTATTTT.

This clonotype was detected only a few times. The rearrangement joins TRBV12-3 or TRBV12-4 to TRBJ2-6; D remains ambiguous. The CDR3 runs 13 residues. V shed 4 bases and J shed 2 bases, with 3 bases lying between them. The CDR3 spells CASSSPGANVLTF. As DNA, the CDR3 is TGTGCCAGCAGTTCGCCTGGGGCCAACGTCCTGACTTTC.

This clonotype was found many times. The chain joins TRBV18 to TRBJ2-7; 7 bases map to TRBD2. CDR1 is KGHSH, CDR2 LQKENI, per germline. V lost 3 bases to trimming and J lost 5 bases; unmatched junction nucleotides: 4. This CDR3 spans 13 amino acids. DNA for the CDR3: TGTGCCAGCTCACCCAAAGCGGGGAACGAGCAGTACGTC. This gives the protein CASSPKAGNEQYV.

The DNA of the CDR3 is TGCGCCAGCAGCTTGGATCCCGGGACAGCCTATGGCTACACCTTC. Its translation: CASSLDPGTAYGYTF. The chain combines TRBV5-1 with TRBJ1-2; 7 bases fit TRBD1. Germline CDR1 and CDR2: SGHRS and YFSETQ. This CDR3 is 15 amino acids long. The trim removed 0 bases at V and 4 bases at J, leaving 6 bases unmatched.

This clonotype was counted only a few times. This chain uses TRBV11-2 with TRBJ2-5; 11 nucleotides align to TRBD2. With V trimmed by 5 bases and J by 7 bases, 3 bases remained unmatched. From germline, CDR1 is SGHAT and CDR2 FQNNGV. The CDR3 has 13 amino acids. CDR3 in amino acids: CASSALAGGTQYF. Written as DNA, the CDR3 is TGTGCCAGCAGCGCTCTAGCGGGGGGGACCCAGTACTTC. The variable domain in full, completed from reference TRBV11-2 and TRBJ2-5, reads EAGVAQSPRYKIIEKRQSVAFWCNPISGHATLYWYQQILGQGPKLLIQFQNNGVVDDSQLPKDRFSAERLKGVDSTLKIQPAKLEDSAVYLCASSALAGGTQYFGPGTRLLVL.

The chain couples TRBV7-9 to TRBJ1-2; 7 positions match TRBD1. Germline V gene sequence: CDR1 SEHNR, CDR2 FQNEAQ (reference sequence). The CDR3 is 13 residues long. Unmatched junction bases numbered 9, after V lost 1 base and J lost 13 bases. CDR3 region: CASSLGQGGSSTF. For the CDR3, the DNA is TGTGCCAGCAGCTTAGGACAGGGTGGAAGCTCCACCTTC.

This clonotype was seen at least ten times. V and J are TRBV4-2 and TRBJ1-2; TRBD1 is a possible D gene (6 bases). CDR1 and CDR2 from the germline V gene are LGHNA and YNFKEQ. The CDR3 has 15 residues. V was pared by 1 base and J by 5 bases, with 14 bases between. CDR3 sequence reads: CASSQASGVVYGYTF. DNA of the CDR3: TGTGCCAGCAGCCAAGCCTCAGGGGTGGTGTATGGCTACACCTTC.

This clonotype appeared a few times. The chain recombines TRBV10-3 with TRBJ2-1; possibly TRBD1 for D (6 bases). Trimming stripped 2 bases from V and 7 bases from J, with 12 bases between. Per germline, CDR1 ENHRY and CDR2 SYGVKD. This CDR3 has 14 amino acids. The CDR3 DNA follows: TGTGCCATCAGTGAGGAGGGGGTTAAAAATGAGCAGTTCTTC. This sequence encodes CAISEEGVKNEQFF.

This clonotype was detected many times. The gene calls are TRBV20-1 and TRBJ2-4, with 11 nucleotides matching TRBD2. The ends lost 4 bases at V and 2 bases at J; junction bases unmatched: 10. The CDR3 spans 17 residues. Germline V CDR1 and CDR2: DFQATT, SNEGSKA (reference sequence). This CDR3 reads CSATASGGPLPKNIQYF. The CDR3 region has the DNA TGCAGTGCTACGGCTAGCGGGGGGCCCCTTCCCAAAAACATTCAGTACTTC.

This clonotype was seen at least ten times. V and J are TRBV11-2 and TRBJ2-1; unclear D gene. This CDR3 has 16 amino acids. Trimming cost V 6 bases and J 1 base, with 16 bases left between them. Looked up from germline, CDR1 is SGHAT and CDR2 is FQNNGV. The CDR3 DNA reads as TGTGCCAGCAGGGTTGGCGGTCCCCTATCCTACAATGAGCAGTTCTTC. It specifies CASRVGGPLSYNEQFF.

At least ten counts were recorded for this clonotype. This sequence joins TRBV10-3 and TRBJ2-7; D gene unclear. From germline, CDR1 is ENHRY and CDR2 SYGVKD. Deletions cut 10 bases from V and 2 bases from J, with 15 bases between. CDR3 length: 13 residues. CDR3 amino acids: CANPPGLPYEQYF. In nucleotides, the CDR3 is TGTGCCAACCCGCCGGGTTTGCCCTACGAGCAGTACTTC.

This clonotype was observed a handful of times. V gene TRBV3-1 combines with J gene TRBJ2-1; D unclear. V lost 4 bases and J lost 2, with 9 bases in between. Germline V gene sequence: CDR1 LGHDT, CDR2 YNNKEL (reference sequence). This CDR3 region has 14 residues. The CDR3 region has the DNA TGTGCCAGCAGCCGGAGCAGTGCCTACAATGAGCAGTTCTTC. Amino acids: CASSRSSAYNEQFF.